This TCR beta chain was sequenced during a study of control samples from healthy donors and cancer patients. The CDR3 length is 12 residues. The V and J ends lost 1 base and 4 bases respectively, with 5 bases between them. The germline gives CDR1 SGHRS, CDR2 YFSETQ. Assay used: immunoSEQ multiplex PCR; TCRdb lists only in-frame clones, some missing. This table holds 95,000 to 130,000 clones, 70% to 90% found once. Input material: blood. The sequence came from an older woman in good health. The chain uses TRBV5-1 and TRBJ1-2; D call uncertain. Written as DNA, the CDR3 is TGCGCCAGCAGCTTGTATACCTATGGCTACACCTTC. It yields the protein CASSLYTYGYTF.